This T cell receptor (beta chain) was identified during a study of monozygotic twins with inflammatory bowel disease. TCRdb re-called the 5' RACE reads and gives one entry per CDR3 protein, without DNA. This sample's table has more than 75,000 distinct CDR3 sequences. The CDR3 is 15 residues long. Germline CDR1 and CDR2: SGHDT and YYEEEE. The V gene is TRBV5-6, the J gene TRBJ2-7; TCRdb proposes TRBD2, but this gene call is untestable without DNA. The clonotype originates from a human donor with ulcerative colitis or Crohn's disease, or a healthy co-twin of an affected twin (not recorded which). Source material: blood. CDR3 sequence reads: CASSLVAGGLNEQYF.